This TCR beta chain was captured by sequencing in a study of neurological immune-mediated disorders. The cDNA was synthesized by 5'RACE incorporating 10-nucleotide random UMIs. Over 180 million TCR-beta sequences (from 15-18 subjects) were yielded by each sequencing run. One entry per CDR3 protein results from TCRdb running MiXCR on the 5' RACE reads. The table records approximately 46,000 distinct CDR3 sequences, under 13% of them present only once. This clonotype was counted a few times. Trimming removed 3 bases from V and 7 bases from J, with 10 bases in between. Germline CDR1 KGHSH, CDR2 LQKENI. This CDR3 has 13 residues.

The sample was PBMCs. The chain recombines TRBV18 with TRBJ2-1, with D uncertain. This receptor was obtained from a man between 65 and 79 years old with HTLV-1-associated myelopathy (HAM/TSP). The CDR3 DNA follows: TGTGCCAGCTCACCGGCCGAAGGGAATGAGCAGTTCTTC. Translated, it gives CASSPAEGNEQFF.